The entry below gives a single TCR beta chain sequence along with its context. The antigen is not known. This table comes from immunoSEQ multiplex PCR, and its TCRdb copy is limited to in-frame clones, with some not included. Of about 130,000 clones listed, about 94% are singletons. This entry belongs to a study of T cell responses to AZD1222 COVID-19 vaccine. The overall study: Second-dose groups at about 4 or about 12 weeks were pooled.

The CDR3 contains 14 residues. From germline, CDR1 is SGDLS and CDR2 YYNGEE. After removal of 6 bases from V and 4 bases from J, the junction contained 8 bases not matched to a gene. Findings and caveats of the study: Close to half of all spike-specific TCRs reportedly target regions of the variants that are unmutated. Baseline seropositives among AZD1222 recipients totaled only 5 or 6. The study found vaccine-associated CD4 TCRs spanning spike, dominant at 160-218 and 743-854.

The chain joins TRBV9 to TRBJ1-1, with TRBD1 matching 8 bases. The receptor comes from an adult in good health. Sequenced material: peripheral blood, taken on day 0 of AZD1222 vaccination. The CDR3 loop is CASNDYGQGTEAFF. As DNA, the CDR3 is TGTGCCAGCAATGATTATGGACAGGGCACTGAAGCTTTCTTT.